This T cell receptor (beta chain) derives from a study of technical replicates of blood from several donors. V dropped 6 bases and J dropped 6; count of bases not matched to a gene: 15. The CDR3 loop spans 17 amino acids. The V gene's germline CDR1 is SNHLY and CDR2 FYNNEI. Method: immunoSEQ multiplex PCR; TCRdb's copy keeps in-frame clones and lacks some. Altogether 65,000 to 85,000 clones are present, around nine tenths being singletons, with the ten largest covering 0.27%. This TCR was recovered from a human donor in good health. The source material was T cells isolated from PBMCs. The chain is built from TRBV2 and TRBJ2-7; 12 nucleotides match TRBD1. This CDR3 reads CASRIGVGGQGAVEQYF. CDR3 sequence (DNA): TGTGCCAGCAGAATAGGGGTCGGGGGACAGGGGGCTGTCGAGCAGTACTTC. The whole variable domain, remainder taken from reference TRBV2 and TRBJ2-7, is EPEVTQTPSHQVTQMGQEVILRCVPISNHLYFYWYRQILGQKVEFLVSFYNNEISEKSEIFDDQFSVERPDGSNFTLKIRSTKLEDSAMYFCASRIGVGGQGAVEQYFGPGTRLTVT.